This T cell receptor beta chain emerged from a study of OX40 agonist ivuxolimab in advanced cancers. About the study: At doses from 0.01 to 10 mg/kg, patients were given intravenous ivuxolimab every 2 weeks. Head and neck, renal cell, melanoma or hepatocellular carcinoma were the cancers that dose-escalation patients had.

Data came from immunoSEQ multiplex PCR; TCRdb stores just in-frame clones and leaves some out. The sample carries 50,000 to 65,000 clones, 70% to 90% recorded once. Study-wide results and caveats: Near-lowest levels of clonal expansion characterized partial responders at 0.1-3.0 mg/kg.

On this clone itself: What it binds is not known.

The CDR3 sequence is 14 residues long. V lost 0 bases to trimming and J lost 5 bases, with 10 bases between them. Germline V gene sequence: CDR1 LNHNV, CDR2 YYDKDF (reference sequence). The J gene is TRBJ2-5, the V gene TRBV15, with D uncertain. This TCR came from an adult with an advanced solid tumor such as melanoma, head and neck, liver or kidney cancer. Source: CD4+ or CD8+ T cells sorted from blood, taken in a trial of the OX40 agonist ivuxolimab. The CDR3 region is CATSRDSYLETQYF. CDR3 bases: TGTGCCACCAGCAGAGATAGCTATTTGGAGACCCAGTACTTC.